This T cell receptor beta chain was sequenced during a study of blood T cell repertoires in COVID-19. Study context: The United States, Italy and Spain were the sources of the acute and convalescent COVID-19 samples. In each case, the material was cDNA or gDNA derived from T cells, B-cell-depleted T cells, or PBMCs.

Source study methods: Researchers report that nucleated cell counts were estimated from reference gene primer amplification. Here immunoSEQ multiplex PCR was the method, and the copy in TCRdb shows in-frame clones only, minus some. That table is the source of V, J and clone size, and D and trimming were worked out from the DNA. The sample records over 85,000 clones, 65% to 80% being singletons. The CDR3 is made up of 14 amino acids. The germline V gene encodes CDR1 ENHRY and CDR2 SYGVKD. The trim removed 8 bases at V and 4 bases at J, leaving 7 bases unmatched. The TCR originated in a woman aged 60 to 75 with acute or convalescent COVID-19. The rearrangement links TRBV10-3 to TRBJ2-7, with 11 bases lining up with TRBD1. The material sequenced was peripheral blood. CDR3 DNA: TGTGCCATCGCCGGGACAGGGGGGATATACGAGCAGTACTTC. Translation: CAIAGTGGIYEQYF.